This T cell receptor (beta chain) was found in a study of CD8+ T cells in alopecia areata. Whole-study findings and limits: The study found that many expanded lesional clones persisted in scalp and blood during tofacitinib. Scalp lesions, especially in alopecia totalis/universalis, had higher clonality than normal scalp.

This clone was counted only a few times. The antigen remains undetermined. Sample treatment: oral pan-JAK inhibitor, 5-10 mg twice daily. From PBMCs, CD4+ and CD8+ T cells were sorted. Germline assignment: CDR1 ENHRY and CDR2 SYGVKD. The length of the CDR3 is 14 residues. V shed 3 bases and J shed 1 base, with 9 bases lying between them. Extraction of RNA preceded its reverse transcription into cDNA, which served as the sequencing template. Measured with immunoSEQ multiplex PCR; TCRdb has only the in-frame clones, and not every one. The sample has roughly 210,000 clones, over 40% seen once. The genes are TRBV10-3 and TRBJ2-5, with D tentatively TRBD1 or TRBD2 (5 bases each). The TCR sequence derives from a human donor with alopecia areata. Specimen: CD4+ T cells sorted from blood, collected around week 37, from a patient treated with tofacitinib. The CDR3 nucleotides read TGTGCCATCAGTGATATGGGGGTCCAAGAGACCCAGTACTTC. This gives the protein CAISDMGVQETQYF.